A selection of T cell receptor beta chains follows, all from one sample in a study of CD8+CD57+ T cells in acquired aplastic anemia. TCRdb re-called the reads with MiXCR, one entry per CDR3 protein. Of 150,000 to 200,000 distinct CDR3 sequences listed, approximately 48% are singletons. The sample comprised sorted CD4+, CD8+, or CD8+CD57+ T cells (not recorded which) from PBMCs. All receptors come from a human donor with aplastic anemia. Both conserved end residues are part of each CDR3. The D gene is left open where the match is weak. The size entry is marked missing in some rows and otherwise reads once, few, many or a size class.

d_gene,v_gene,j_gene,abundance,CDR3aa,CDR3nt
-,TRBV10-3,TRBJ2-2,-,CASSRRGAGGELFF,TGTGCCAGCAGTCGACGGGGGGCTGGCGGGGAGCTGTTTTTT
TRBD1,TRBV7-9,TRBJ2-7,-,CASSTGTGGWEQYF,TGTGCCAGCAGCACCGGGACAGGGGGTTGGGAGCAGTACTTC
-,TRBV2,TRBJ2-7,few,CASSPTTYEQYF,TGTGCCAGCAGTCCAACAACGTACGAGCAGTACTTC
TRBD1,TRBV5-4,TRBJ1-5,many,CASSQGTGENQPQHF,TGTGCCAGCAGCCAGGGGACAGGGGAGAATCAGCCCCAGCATTTT
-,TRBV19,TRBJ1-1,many,CASSIIIGRGSPEAFF,TGTGCCAGTAGTATCATAATCGGGAGGGGCTCTCCTGAAGCTTTCTTT
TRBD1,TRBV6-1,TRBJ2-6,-,CAGRTGTPGANVLTF,TGTGCCGGCAGGACAGGGACCCCTGGGGCCAACGTCCTGACTTTC
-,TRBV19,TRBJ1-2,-,CASSMARGYTF,TGTGCCAGTAGTATGGCTCGTGGCTACACCTTC
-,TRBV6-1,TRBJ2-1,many,CASSRQTDSNEQFF,TGTGCCAGCAGCCGACAGACAGATTCAAATGAGCAGTTCTTC
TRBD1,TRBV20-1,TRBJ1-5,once,CSASKMGTGIRQPQHF,TGCAGTGCTAGTAAGATGGGGACAGGGATCCGTCAGCCCCAGCATTTT
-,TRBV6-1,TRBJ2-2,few,CASGGRATGELFF,TGTGCCAGCGGGGGGCGGGCCACCGGGGAGCTGTTTTTT
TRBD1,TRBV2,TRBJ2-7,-,CASSDPTGGYYEQYF,TGTGCCAGCAGTGACCCGACAGGGGGATACTACGAGCAGTACTTC